The 17 T cell receptor beta chains reported below all come from one sample, sequenced in a study of persistence of HIV-infected CD4 T cells. Nonspecific anti-CD3/anti-CD28 bead stimulation represents the broad CD4+ T cell repertoire. Sorting of responding CD4+ T cells relied on upregulated CD40 ligand together with CD69. These TCRs are of unknown antigen specificity. The immunoSEQ assay was version 4, run in survey mode. Profiling relied on immunoSEQ multiplex PCR, and the TCRdb table lists in-frame clones only, not all of them. The sample gives approximately 45,000 clones, about 88% of which show up once; approximately 0.5% is in the top ten. This sample comprised CD4+ T cells sorted from PBMCs after roughly 17-hour stimulation, obtained from a patient who received antiretroviral therapy. The origin of the receptors is an adult woman with HIV who was CMV-seropositive.

The DNA of the CDR3 is TGTGCCAGCAGTGAACTAGCGGGGGCCCCAGATACGCAGTATTTT. Translated, it gives CASSELAGAPDTQYF. The genes are TRBV2 and TRBJ2-3; 10 bases match TRBD2. Per germline, CDR1 SNHLY and CDR2 FYNNEI. Trimming removed 2 bases from V and 4 bases from J; junction bases left unmatched: 3. The CDR3 runs to 15 residues.

The CDR3 sequence is CASRVNTEAFF. The CDR3 nucleotides are TGTGCCAGCAGGGTGAACACTGAAGCTTTCTTT. The chain uses TRBV2 and TRBJ1-1; D not certain. The CDR3 runs to 11 residues. V was clipped by 6 bases and J by 0 bases, with 2 bases between them. Germline CDR1 SNHLY, CDR2 FYNNEI.

V is TRBV18 and J is TRBJ1-1; D might be TRBD1 (5 bases). Between the trimmed V and J ends, which lost 7 bases and 0 bases, there was a span of 15 bases. This CDR3 has 15 amino acids. CDR1 is KGHSH, CDR2 LQKENI, per germline. CDR3 sequence: CASWGVTALNTEAFF. The DNA for the CDR3 is TGTGCCAGCTGGGGGGTTACTGCCCTGAACACTGAAGCTTTCTTT.

This rearrangement joins TRBV6-5 to TRBJ1-2; weak D call: TRBD1 (5 bases). Germline lookup yields CDR1 MNHEY and CDR2 SVGAGI. V lost 4 bases and J 1 base, leaving 16 bases between the germline ends. This CDR3 comprises 16 residues. CDR3: CASSSPRGTFNYGYTF. The CDR3 coding sequence is TGTGCCAGCAGTTCCCCGAGAGGGACGTTTAACTATGGCTACACCTTC.

This rearrangement joins TRBV24-1 to TRBJ1-3, with TRBD1 as a possible D gene (5 bases). There are 18 residues in the CDR3. Germline V gene lookup returns CDR1 KGHDR and CDR2 SFDVKD. The V end was cut by 2 bases, the J end by 8 bases, with 24 bases between. The CDR3 DNA follows: TGTGCCACCAGTGATTGTCCCCCGCTCGGGACTGGACCTCACACCATATATTTT. It is translated as CATSDCPPLGTGPHTIYF.

This chain links TRBV7-2 with TRBJ1-2; 7 nucleotides agree with TRBD1. Germline CDR1 is SGHTA and CDR2 is FQGNSA. The CDR3 extends over 18 amino acids. Unmatched junction bases numbered 23, after V lost 8 bases and J lost 5 bases. The CDR3 protein is CASSTLGAGTATSYGYTF. The DNA of the CDR3 is TGTGCCAGCTCGACCCTCGGGGCCGGGACAGCCACTTCATATGGCTACACCTTC.

J is TRBJ2-1 and V is TRBV5-4; TRBD1 agrees at 12 bases. V lost 2 bases, J lost 4 bases, and 4 bases stayed unmatched. CDR3 size: 16 residues. CDR1 is SGHNT, CDR2 YYREEE, per germline (reference sequence). The CDR3: CASSLQGQGAYNEQFF. In DNA form, the CDR3 reads TGTGCCAGCAGCTTACAGGGACAGGGGGCGTACAATGAGCAGTTCTTC.

The gene calls are TRBV7-3 and TRBJ1-6; D is undetermined. This CDR3 contains 15 residues. V was pared by 5 bases and J by 3 bases, with 11 bases between. The germline gives CDR1 SGHTA, CDR2 FQGTGA. In DNA, the CDR3 is TGTGCCAGCAGCAAGCGACACAGCTATAATTCACCCCTCCACTTT. Translation: CASSKRHSYNSPLHF. The full variable domain, with the rest looked up from reference TRBV7-3 and TRBJ1-6, is GAGVSQTPSNKVTEKGKYVELRCDPISGHTALYWYRQSLGQGPEFLIYFQGTGAADDSGLPNDRFFAVRPEGSVSTLKIQRTERGDSAVYLCASSKRHSYNSPLHFGNGTRLTVT.

The chain joins TRBV19 to TRBJ1-6; unclear D gene. Trimming took 6 bases from V and 4 from J, leaving 22 bases between them. The CDR3 extends over 18 amino acids. Germline loops: CDR1 LNHDA, CDR2 SQIVND (reference sequence). Written as DNA, the CDR3 is TGTGCCAGTAGCCCCAAGGCTTTGGGGATAGGGTATAATTCACCCCTCCACTTT. This codes for CASSPKALGIGYNSPLHF.

V and J are TRBV11-2 and TRBJ2-1; D is perhaps TRBD2 (6 bases). The germline V and J ends were trimmed by 5 bases and 9 bases, with 17 bases remaining between them. CDR1 and CDR2 (germline): SGHAT, FQNNGV. This CDR3 has 14 residues. The CDR3: CASSTDAGSGEQFF. The CDR3 DNA reads as TGTGCCAGCAGCACCGACGCGGGGAGTGGTGAGCAGTTCTTC.

The chain carries TRBV7-8 and TRBJ1-2; tentatively, D is TRBD1 (5 bases). V lost 1 base and J 4 bases, leaving 10 bases between the germline ends. CDR1 and CDR2 (germline): SGHVS, FQNEAQ. The CDR3 has 14 amino acids. CDR3 sequence reads: CASSLERTTYGYTF. In DNA, the CDR3 is TGTGCCAGCAGCTTAGAGAGGACAACCTATGGCTACACCTTC. Variable domain in full (rest from reference TRBV7-8 and TRBJ1-2): GAGVSQSPRYKVAKRGQDVALRCDPISGHVSLFWYQQALGQGPEFLTYFQNEAQLDKSGLPSDRFFAERPEGSVSTLKIQRTQQEDSAVYLCASSLERTTYGYTFGSGTRLTVV.

This sequence joins TRBV27 and TRBJ1-2; D gene ambiguous. The CDR3 length is 13 residues. CDR1 and CDR2 from the germline V gene are MNHEY and SMNVEV (reference sequence). Trimming took off 5 bases at V and 8 bases at J, with 15 bases between the two ends. CDR3 amino acids: CASSASATQGYTF. The CDR3 bases are TGTGCCAGCAGTGCCTCAGCGACGCAAGGCTACACCTTC.

This chain uses TRBV12-3 or TRBV12-4 with TRBJ1-2; possible D gene TRBD1, 6 bases. The CDR3 has 13 residues. Trimming took 2 bases from V and 11 from J, leaving 15 bases between them. The CDR3 DNA reads TGTGCCAGCAGTTTATTAGGGACACTGATTTACACCTTC. Translated, it gives CASSLLGTLIYTF.

This sequence joins TRBV3-1 (or the pseudogene TRBV3-2) and TRBJ1-1; the match to TRBD1 covers 7 bases. CDR1 LGHDT and CDR2 YNNKEL come from the germline V gene (reference sequence). This CDR3 contains 13 residues. J was trimmed by 5 bases and V by 2 bases; bases with no gene match: 2. CDR3: CASSQPGGTEAFF. The CDR3 DNA is TGTGCCAGCAGCCAACCAGGGGGTACTGAAGCTTTCTTT.

The rearrangement uses TRBV19 and TRBJ1-5, with D tentatively TRBD1 (6 bases). V was trimmed by 1 base and J by 4 bases, leaving 11 bases between them. The V gene's germline CDR1 is LNHDA and CDR2 SQIVND (reference sequence). The CDR3 totals 15 residues. DNA for the CDR3: TGTGCCAGTAGTATAGGGGGGGCGTTGAATCAGCCCCAGCATTTT. Its protein is CASSIGGALNQPQHF.

This chain uses TRBV7-3 with TRBJ2-1; 8 nucleotides align to TRBD2. This CDR3 has 17 amino acids. Per germline, CDR1 SGHTA and CDR2 FQGTGA. The V and J ends lost 0 bases and 6 bases, in that order; junction bases with no gene match: 10. CDR3 DNA: TGTGCCAGCAGCTTAACGGGTCTACGGGGGGGCCCCAATGAGCAGTTCTTC. Its protein is CASSLTGLRGGPNEQFF.

The rearrangement uses TRBV4-2 and TRBJ2-3; 8 nucleotides match TRBD2. This CDR3 has 17 residues. The V and J ends lost 5 bases and 1 base, in that order; junction bases with no gene match: 11. CDR1 is LGHNA and CDR2 is YNFKEQ in the germline V gene. The CDR3 sequence: CASSSSLAEARTDTQYF. For the CDR3, the DNA is TGTGCCAGCAGCAGCTCACTAGCGGAGGCTCGCACAGATACGCAGTATTTT.